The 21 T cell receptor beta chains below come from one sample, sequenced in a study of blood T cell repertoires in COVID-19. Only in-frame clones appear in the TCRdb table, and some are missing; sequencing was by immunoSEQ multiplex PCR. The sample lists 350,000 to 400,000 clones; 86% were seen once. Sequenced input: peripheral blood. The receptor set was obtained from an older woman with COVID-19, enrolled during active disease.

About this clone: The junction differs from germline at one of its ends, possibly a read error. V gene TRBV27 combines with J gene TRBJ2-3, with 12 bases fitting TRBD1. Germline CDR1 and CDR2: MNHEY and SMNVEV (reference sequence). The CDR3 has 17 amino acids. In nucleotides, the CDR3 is TGTGCCAGCAATTTAGGACCGGGACAGGGGGCAACAGATACGCAGTATTTT. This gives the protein CASNLGPGQGATDTQYF.

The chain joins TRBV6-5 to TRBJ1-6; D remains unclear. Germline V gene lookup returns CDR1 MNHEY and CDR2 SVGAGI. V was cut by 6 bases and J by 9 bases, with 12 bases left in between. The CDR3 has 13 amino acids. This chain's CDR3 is CASSQHRGSPLHF. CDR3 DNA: TGTGCCAGCAGCCAGCATCGAGGTTCACCCCTCCACTTT.

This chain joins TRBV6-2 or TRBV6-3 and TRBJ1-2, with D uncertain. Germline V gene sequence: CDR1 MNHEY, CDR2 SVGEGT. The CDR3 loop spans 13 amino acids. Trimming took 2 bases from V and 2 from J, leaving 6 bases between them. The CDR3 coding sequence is TGTGCCAGCAGTTACGTAGTGAACTATGGCTACACCTTC. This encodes CASSYVVNYGYTF.

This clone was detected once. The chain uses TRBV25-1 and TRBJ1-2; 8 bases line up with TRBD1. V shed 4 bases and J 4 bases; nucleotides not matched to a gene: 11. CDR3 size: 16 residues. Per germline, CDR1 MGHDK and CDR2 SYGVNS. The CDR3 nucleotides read TGTGCCAGCAGTGCCGTTGACAGGGGCGGTGGCTATGGCTACACCTTC. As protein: CASSAVDRGGGYGYTF.

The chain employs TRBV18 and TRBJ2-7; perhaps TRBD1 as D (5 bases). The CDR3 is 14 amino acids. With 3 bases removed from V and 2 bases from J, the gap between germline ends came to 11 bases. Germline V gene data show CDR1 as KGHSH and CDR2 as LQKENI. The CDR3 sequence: CASSPAMGPYEQYF. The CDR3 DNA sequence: TGTGCCAGCTCACCGGCGATGGGGCCCTACGAGCAGTACTTC.

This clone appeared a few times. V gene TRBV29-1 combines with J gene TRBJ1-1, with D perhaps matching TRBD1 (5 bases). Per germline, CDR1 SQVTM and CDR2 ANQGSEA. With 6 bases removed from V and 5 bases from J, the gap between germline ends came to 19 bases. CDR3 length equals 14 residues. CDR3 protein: CSVPQVGGGTEAFF. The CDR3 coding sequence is TGCAGCGTCCCCCAAGTGGGGGGAGGTACTGAAGCTTTCTTT.

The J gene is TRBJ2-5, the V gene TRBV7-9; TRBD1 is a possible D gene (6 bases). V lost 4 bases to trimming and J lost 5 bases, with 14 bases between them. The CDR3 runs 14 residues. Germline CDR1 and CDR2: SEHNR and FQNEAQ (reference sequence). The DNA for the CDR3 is TGTGCCAGCAGCTCTCGACAGGTTTATGAGACCCAGTACTTC. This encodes CASSSRQVYETQYF.

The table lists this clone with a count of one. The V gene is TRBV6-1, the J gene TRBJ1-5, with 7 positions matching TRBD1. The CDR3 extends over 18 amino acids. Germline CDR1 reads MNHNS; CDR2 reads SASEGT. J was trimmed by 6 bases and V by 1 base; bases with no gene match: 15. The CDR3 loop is CASSEDSLQAGGRQPQHF. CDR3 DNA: TGTGCCAGCAGTGAAGATTCTCTCCAGGCAGGGGGGCGTCAGCCCCAGCATTTT.

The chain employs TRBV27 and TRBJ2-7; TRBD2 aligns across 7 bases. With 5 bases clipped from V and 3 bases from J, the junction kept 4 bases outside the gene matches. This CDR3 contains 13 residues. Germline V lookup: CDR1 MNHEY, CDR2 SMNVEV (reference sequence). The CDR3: CASSAGTIYEQYF. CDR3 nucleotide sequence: TGTGCCAGCAGTGCCGGGACTATCTACGAGCAGTACTTC.

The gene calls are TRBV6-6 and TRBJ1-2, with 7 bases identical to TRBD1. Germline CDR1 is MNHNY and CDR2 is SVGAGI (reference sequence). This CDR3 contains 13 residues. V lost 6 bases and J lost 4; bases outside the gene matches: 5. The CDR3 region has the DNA TGTGCCAGCAGGTCGGGACAGTTCTATGGCTACACCTTC. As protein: CASRSGQFYGYTF.

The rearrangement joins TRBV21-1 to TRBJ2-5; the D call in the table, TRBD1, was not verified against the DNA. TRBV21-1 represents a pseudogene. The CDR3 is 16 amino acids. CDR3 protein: CASSKFGRTGRETQYF. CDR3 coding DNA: TGTGCCAGCAGCAAATTTGGTCGGACAGGGAGAGAGACCCAGTACTTC.

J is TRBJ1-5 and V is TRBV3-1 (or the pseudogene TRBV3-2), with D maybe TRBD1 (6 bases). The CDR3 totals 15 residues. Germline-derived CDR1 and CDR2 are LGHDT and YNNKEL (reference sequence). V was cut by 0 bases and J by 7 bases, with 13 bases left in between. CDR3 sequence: CASSQDDQGYQPQHF. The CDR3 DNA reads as TGTGCCAGCAGCCAAGACGATCAGGGGTACCAGCCCCAGCATTTT.

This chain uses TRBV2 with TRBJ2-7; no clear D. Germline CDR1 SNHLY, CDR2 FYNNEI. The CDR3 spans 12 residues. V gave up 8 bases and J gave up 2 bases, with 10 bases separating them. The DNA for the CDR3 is TGTGCCAGCGGGCCAGGAACCTACGAGCAGTACTTC. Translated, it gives CASGPGTYEQYF.

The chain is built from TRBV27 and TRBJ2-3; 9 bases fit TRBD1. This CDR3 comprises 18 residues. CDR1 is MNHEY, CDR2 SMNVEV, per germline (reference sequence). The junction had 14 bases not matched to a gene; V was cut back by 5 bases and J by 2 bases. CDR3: CASSPSLRDRDFTDTQYF. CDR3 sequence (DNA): TGTGCCAGCAGTCCCTCTCTCCGGGACAGGGATTTCACAGATACGCAGTATTTT.

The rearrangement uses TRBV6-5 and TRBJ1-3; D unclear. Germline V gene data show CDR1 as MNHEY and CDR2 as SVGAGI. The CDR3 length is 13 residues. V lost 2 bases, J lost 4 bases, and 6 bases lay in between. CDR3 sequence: CASSYVQGNTIYF. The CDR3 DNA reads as TGTGCCAGCAGTTACGTGCAGGGAAACACCATATATTTT.

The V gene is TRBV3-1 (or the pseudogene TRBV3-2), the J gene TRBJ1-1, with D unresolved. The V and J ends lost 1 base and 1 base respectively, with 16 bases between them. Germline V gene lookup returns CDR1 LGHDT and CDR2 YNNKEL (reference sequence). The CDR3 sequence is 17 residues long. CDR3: CASSQVGKGGRNTEAFF. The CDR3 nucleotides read TGTGCCAGCAGCCAAGTCGGCAAGGGAGGTAGGAACACTGAAGCTTTCTTT.

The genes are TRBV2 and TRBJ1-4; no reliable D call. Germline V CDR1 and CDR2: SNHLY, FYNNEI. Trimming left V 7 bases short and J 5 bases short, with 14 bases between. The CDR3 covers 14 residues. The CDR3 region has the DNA TGTGCCAGCACCCAAATAGCGGGCAATGAAAAACTGTTTTTT. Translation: CASTQIAGNEKLFF.

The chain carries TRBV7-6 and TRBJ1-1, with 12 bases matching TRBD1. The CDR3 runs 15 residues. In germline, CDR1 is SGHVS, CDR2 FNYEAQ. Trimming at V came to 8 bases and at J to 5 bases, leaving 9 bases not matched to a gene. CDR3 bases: TGTGCCAGCGCCGGGACAGGGGGCGGAGGAACTGAAGCTTTCTTT. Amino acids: CASAGTGGGGTEAFF.

CDR3 amino acids: CASSTERRFQWDEQFF. The CDR3 DNA reads TGTGCCAGCAGCACCGAGCGTAGGTTCCAATGGGATGAGCAGTTCTTC. The chain carries TRBV7-8 and TRBJ2-1; D gene ambiguous. The CDR3 has 16 amino acids. The V end was cut by 5 bases, the J end by 8 bases, with 22 bases between. The germline V gene encodes CDR1 SGHVS and CDR2 FQNEAQ.

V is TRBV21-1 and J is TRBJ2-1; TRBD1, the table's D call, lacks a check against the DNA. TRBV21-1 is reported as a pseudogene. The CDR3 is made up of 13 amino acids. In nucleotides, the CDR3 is TGTGCCAGCAGCATAGACATCTACAATGAGCAGTTCTTC. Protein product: CASSIDIYNEQFF.

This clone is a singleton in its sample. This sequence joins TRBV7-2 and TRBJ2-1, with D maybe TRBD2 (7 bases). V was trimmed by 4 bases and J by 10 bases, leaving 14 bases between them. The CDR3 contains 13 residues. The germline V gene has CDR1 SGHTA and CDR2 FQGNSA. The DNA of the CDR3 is TGTGCCAGCAGCTCCCTAGGGGGAGGGGAGCAGTTCTTC. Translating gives CASSSLGGGEQFF.